The source of this T cell receptor beta chain is a study of identical twins (dated by TCRdb to between 2015 and 2016). Broadly, across the study: The study deep-sequenced TCR alpha and beta repertoires from monozygotic twins, unrelated adults of various ages and cord blood to test whether fetal clonotypes persist. To rule out contamination, the twin experiments were replicated at different times with different library preparation protocols. Study-level results and caveats: In beta out-of-frame sequences, excess twin sharing was weaker, because having fewer shared sequences lowered the signal-to-noise ratio. Invariant T cells such as MAIT and iNKT could partly confound zero-insertion analyses, although diverse VJ usage argued against such confounding for most clonotypes. Abundant cord blood beta clonotypes had fewer insertions, young adult naive repertoires showed a similar but weaker trend, and memory repertoires showed no such trend. Out-of-frame TCR alpha sequences shared between twins showed an excess of low generation-probability sequences compared with coincidental sharing between unrelated individuals. Because the same donors could not be followed over many years, the conclusions relied on cross-sectional statistical analysis. In monozygotic twins, out-of-frame TCR alpha sharing was systematically underestimated by recombination models, although the models agreed with sharing between unrelated individuals.

Note on this clonotype: The specificity of this receptor is unknown. Per-base qualities were not stored, and no clone one base away is much larger.

The trim is 0 bases for V and 1 base for J, with a gap of 15 bases between the germline ends. The CDR3 spans 17 residues, from the cysteine through the phenylalanine. The only DNA kept is the CDR3, 51 bases in frame from the first base. The CDR1 and CDR2 encoded by the germline V gene (reference sequence) are LGHDT and YNNKEL. Receptor amplification or capture employed 5' RACE. TCRdb shows the sequencer as Illumina HiSeq 2000. Template switching introduced a universal primer binding site; the final cDNA contained a unique molecular identifier, enabling accurate counting of TCR cDNA molecules. Specific primers in the conserved constant-segment region were used to synthesize first-strand cDNA for the TCR alpha and beta chains. To control for contamination, every cDNA library was double barcoded, receiving both a SMART-Mk sample barcode and Illumina barcodes. TruSeq adapter sequences, together with Illumina sample barcodes, were added in two successive PCR steps. TCR alpha and beta cDNA libraries were sequenced on the Illumina HiSeq platform with custom primers. The source study handled its data this way. Raw reads were processed with MiGEC to extract unique molecular identifiers, and MiXCR was used to determine CDR3 positions. Recombination models were inferred per individual with the repgenHMM and IGoR tools using an EM algorithm. Shared clonotype analysis was performed with the tcR package in R, normalizing sharing by the product of cloneset sizes. To study raw recombination without the effects of thymic and clonal selection, out-of-frame nonproductive sequences were analyzed. Clones were called with MiXCR by TCRdb after fastp trimmed the public reads at Q25, and only in-frame beta chains were retained. Identical CDR3 proteins give one entry, which carries the most common genes and DNA. TCRdb's processing, not the authors', yielded these V and J calls. Across this sample there are approximately 1.8 million distinct CDR3 sequences, with less than 40% seen only once. Clones ranked in the top ten supply about 0.25% of the sample.

Only healthy Caucasian donors were included. The sample comprised cord blood. The sequence joins TRBV3-1 to TRBJ1-1, with no reliable assignment of the D segment. The TCR originated in a newborn girl in good health. The CDR3 here reads CASSQDWARWANTEAFF. The sequenced DNA: TGTGCCAGCAGCCAAGATTGGGCCAGGTGGGCGAACACTGAAGCTTTCTTT.